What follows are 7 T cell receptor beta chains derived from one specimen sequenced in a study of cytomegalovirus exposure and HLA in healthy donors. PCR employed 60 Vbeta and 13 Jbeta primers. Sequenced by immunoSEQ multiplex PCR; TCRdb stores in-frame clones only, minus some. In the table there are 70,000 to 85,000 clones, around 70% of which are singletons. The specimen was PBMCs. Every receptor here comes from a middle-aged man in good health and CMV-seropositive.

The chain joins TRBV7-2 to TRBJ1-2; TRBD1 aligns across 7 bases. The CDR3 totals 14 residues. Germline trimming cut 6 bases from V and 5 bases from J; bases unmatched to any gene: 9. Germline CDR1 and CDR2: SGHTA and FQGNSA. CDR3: CASRGTAYIYGYTF. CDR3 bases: TGTGCCAGCAGAGGGACAGCTTATATTTATGGCTACACCTTC.

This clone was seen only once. Here the CDR3 reads CSALRAGNTDTQYF. The CDR3 region has the DNA TGCAGCGCCCTACGCGCGGGGAACACAGATACGCAGTATTTT. V usage is TRBV29-1 and J usage is TRBJ2-3, with D possibly matching TRBD2 (6 bases). Per germline, CDR1 SQVTM and CDR2 ANQGSEA. V was clipped by 7 bases and J by 2 bases, with 16 bases between them. The CDR3 length is 14 residues.

CDR3 region: CASSPRGDTRAKETQYF. The CDR3 DNA sequence: TGTGCCAGCAGCCCCCGAGGGGACACTCGAGCCAAAGAGACCCAGTACTTC. The genes are TRBV7-9 and TRBJ2-5, with D maybe TRBD1 (6 bases). The CDR3 runs to 17 residues. CDR1 and CDR2 from the germline V gene are SEHNR and FQNEAQ (reference sequence). The ends were cut back, 5 bases at V and 3 bases at J, with 22 bases in the middle.

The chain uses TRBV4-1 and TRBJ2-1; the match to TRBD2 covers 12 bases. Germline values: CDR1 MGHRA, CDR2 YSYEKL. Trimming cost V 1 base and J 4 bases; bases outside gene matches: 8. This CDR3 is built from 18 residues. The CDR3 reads CASSQGLAGDPSYNEQFF. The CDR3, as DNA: TGCGCCAGCAGCCAAGGACTAGCGGGGGACCCTTCTTACAATGAGCAGTTCTTC.

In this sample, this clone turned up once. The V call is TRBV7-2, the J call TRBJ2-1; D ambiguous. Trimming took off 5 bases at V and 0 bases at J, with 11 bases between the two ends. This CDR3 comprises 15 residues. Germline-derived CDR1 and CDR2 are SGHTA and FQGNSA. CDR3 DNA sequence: TGTGCCAGCAGCCTAGGGCGGTTCTCCTACAATGAGCAGTTCTTC. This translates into CASSLGRFSYNEQFF.

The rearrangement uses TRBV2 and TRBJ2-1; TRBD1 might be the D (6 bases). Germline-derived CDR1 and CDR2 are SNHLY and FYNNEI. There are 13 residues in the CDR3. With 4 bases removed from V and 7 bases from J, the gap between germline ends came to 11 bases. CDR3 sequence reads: CASSAEGVNEQFF. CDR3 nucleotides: TGTGCCAGCAGTGCCGAGGGGGTAAATGAGCAGTTCTTC.

This CDR3 is CASSLWDSSYEQYF. The CDR3 DNA follows: TGTGCCAGCAGTTTATGGGACAGCTCCTACGAGCAGTACTTC. The genes are TRBV28 and TRBJ2-7; a weak D match, TRBD1 (6 bases). The CDR3 consists of 14 residues. CDR1 is MDHEN, CDR2 SYDVKM, per germline. V gave up 0 bases and J gave up 0 bases, with 6 bases separating them. Filled out from reference TRBV28 and TRBJ2-7, the complete variable domain reads DVKVTQSSRYLVKRTGEKVFLECVQDMDHENMFWYRQDPGLGLRLIYFSYDVKMKEKGDIPEGYSVSREKKERFSLILESASTNQTSMYLCASSLWDSSYEQYFGPGTRLTVT.